The present T cell receptor beta chain was sequenced within a study of CD8 T cells in ankylosing spondylitis. Study results and limitations: Within peripheral blood, clones linked to disease were CD8+ and relatively rare. Within ankylosing spondylitis blood, a TCR beta motif made up of eight highly homologous variants appeared to be characteristic. Earlier authors reported some of these motif variants in reactive arthritis synovial fluid and blood.

Researchers built TCR beta libraries using quantitative 5'-RACE with molecular barcodes. MiXCR, run by TCRdb on the 5' RACE reads, gives a single entry per CDR3 protein. This table holds 150,000 to 200,000 distinct CDR3 sequences, 11% found once. Worth noting for this clonotype: The antigen remains unidentified.

The J segment lost 8 bases and the V segment lost 1 base, leaving 10 bases of the junction unmatched. Germline V lookup: CDR1 SGHTA, CDR2 FQGNSA. The CDR3 has 16 residues. The sequence was obtained from a male donor with ankylosing spondylitis or in good health (not recorded which). Sample: blood, either unsorted or a sorted T cell fraction (not recorded which). This chain uses TRBV7-2 with TRBJ2-3; 9 bases match TRBD2. This CDR3 reads CASSLGLRGGQATQYF. Written as DNA, the CDR3 is TGTGCCAGCAGCTTAGGGTTGCGGGGGGGTCAAGCTACGCAGTATTTT.